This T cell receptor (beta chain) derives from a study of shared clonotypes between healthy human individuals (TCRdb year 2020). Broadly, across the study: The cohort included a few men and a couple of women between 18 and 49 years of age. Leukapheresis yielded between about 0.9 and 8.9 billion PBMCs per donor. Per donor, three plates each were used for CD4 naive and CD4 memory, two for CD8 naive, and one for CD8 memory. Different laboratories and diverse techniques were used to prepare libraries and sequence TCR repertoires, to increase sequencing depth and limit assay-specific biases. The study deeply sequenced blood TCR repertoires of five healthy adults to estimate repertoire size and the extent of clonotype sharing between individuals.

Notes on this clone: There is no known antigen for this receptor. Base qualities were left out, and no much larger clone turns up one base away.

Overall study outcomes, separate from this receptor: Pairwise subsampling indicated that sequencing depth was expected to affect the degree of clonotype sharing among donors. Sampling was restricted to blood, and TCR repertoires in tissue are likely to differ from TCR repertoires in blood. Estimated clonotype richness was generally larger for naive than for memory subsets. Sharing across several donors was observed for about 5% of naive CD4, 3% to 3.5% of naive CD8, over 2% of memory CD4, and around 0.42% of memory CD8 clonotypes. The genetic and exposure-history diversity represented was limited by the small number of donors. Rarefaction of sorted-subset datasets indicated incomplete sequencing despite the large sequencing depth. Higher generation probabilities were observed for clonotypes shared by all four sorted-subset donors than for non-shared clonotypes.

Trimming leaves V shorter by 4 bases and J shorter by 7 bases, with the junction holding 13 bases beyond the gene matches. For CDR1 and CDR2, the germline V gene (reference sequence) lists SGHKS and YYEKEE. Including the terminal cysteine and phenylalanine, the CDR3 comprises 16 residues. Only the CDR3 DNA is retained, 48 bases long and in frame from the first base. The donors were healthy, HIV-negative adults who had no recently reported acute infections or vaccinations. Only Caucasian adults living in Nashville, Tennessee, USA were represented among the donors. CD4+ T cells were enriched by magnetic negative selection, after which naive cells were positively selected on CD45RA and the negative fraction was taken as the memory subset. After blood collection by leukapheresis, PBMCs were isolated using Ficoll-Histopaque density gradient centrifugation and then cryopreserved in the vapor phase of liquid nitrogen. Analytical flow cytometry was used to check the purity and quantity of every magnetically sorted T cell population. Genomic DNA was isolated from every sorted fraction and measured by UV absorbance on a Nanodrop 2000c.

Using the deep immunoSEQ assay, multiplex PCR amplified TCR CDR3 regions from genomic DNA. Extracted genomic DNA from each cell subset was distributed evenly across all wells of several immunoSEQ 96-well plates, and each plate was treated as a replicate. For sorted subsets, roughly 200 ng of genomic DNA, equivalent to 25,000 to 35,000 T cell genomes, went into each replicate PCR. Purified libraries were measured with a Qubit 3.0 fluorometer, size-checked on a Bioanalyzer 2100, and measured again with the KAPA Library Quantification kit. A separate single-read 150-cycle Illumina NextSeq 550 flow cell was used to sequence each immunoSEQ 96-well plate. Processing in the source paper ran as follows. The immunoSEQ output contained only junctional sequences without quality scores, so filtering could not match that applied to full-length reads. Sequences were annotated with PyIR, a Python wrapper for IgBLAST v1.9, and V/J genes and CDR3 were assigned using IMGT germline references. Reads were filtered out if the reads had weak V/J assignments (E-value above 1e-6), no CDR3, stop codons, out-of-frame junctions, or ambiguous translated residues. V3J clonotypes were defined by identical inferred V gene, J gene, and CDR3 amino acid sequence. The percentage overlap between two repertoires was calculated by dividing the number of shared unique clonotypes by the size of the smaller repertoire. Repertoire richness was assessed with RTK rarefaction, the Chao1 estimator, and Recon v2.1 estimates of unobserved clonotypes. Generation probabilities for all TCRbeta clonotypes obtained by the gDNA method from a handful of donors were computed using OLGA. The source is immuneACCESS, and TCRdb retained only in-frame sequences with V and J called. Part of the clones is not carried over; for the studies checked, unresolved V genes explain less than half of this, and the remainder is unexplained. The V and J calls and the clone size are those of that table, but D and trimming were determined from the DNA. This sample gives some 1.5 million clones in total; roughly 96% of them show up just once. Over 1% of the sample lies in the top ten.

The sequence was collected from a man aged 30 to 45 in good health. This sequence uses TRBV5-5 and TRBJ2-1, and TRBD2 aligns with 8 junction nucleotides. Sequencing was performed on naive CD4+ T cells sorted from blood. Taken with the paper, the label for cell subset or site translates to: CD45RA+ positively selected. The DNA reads TGTGCCAGCAGCACACAAGCCGGGACTAGTTTTAATGAGCAGTTCTTC. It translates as CASSTQAGTSFNEQFF. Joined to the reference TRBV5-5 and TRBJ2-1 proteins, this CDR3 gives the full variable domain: DAGVTQSPTHLIKTRGQQVTLRCSPISGHKSVSWYQQVLGQGPQFIFQYYEKEERGRGNFPDRFSARQFPNYSSELNVNALLLGDSALYLCASSTQAGTSFNEQFFGPGTRLTVL.